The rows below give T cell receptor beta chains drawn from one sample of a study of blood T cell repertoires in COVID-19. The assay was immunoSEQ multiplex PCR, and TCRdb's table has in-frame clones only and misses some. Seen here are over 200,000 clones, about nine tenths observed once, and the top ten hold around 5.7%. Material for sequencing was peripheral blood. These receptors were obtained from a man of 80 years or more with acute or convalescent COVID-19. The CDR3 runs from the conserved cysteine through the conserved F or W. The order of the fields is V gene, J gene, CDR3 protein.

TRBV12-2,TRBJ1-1,CASRLVRGQDTEAFF
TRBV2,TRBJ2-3,CASIAGGTDTQYF
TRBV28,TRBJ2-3,CASSPLGTSDTQYF
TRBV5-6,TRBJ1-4,CASSLALGVGTEKLFF
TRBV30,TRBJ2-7,CAWANRIHEQYF
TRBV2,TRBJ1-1,CASSDAGSLNTEAFF
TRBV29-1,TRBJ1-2,CSVEERAGASPRSYTF
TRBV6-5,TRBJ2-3,CASRPTSGGTDTQYF
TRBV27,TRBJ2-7,CASSTRDRGSYEQYF
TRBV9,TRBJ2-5,CASSVGQGWQTQYF
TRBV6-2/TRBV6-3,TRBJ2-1,CASSYSISSGTDHNEQFF
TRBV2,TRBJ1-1,CASKRQGGNTEAFF
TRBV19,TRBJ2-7,CASSIVGQGRREQYF
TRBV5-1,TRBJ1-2,CASSTGVVPRGYTF